This T cell receptor beta chain was sequenced in a study of control samples from healthy donors and cancer patients. V dropped 4 bases and J dropped 3; count of bases not matched to a gene: 11. The CDR3 extends over 16 amino acids. CDR1 and CDR2 from the germline V gene are SGHDT and YYEEEE. Using immunoSEQ multiplex PCR, the repertoire was profiled, and TCRdb retains in-frame clones only, with some absent. This sample has 50,000 or so clones, with 90% to 95% found just once. The chain combines TRBV5-6 with TRBJ2-7; 9 bases are a match to TRBD2. The origin of this receptor is a man aged 25-40 years in good health. The sequenced sample consisted of blood. CDR3 residues: CASSEIASGMVYEQYF. CDR3 DNA sequence: TGTGCCAGCAGCGAAATAGCTAGCGGGATGGTCTACGAGCAGTACTTC. Full variable domain (outside the CDR3, taken from reference TRBV5-6 and TRBJ2-7): DAGVTQSPTHLIKTRGQQVTLRCSPKSGHDTVSWYQQALGQGPQFIFQYYEEEERQRGNFPDRFSGHQFPNYSSELNVNALLLGDSALYLCASSEIASGMVYEQYFGPGTRLTVT.